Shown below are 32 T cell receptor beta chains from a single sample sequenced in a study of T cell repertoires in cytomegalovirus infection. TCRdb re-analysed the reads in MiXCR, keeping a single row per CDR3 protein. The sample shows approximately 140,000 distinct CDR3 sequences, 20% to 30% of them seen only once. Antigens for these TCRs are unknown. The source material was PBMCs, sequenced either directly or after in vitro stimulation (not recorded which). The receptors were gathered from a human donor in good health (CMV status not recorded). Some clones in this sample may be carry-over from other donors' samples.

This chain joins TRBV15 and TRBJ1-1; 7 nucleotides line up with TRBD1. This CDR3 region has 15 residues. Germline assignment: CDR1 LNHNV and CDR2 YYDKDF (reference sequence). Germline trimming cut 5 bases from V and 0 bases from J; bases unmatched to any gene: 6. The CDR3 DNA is TGTGCCACCAGCGGATCGACAGGGATGAACACTGAAGCTTTCTTT. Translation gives CATSGSTGMNTEAFF.

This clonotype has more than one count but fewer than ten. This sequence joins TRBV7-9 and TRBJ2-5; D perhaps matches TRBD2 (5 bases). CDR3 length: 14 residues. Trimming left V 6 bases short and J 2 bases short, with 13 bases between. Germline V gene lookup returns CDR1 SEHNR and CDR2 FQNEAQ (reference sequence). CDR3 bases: TGTGCCAGCAGTAAACCGGGATTTCAAGAGACCCAGTACTTC. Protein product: CASSKPGFQETQYF.

This chain's CDR3 is CASSLTGGSFNEQFF. The CDR3 nucleotides read TGTGCCAGCAGCTTAACCGGCGGGTCGTTTAATGAGCAGTTCTTC. This chain uses TRBV7-3 with TRBJ2-1, with a tentative D call TRBD2 (5 bases). There are 15 residues in the CDR3. The V end lost 0 bases, the J end lost 7 bases, and 13 bases lay between the germline ends. Germline V gene sequence: CDR1 SGHTA, CDR2 FQGTGA.

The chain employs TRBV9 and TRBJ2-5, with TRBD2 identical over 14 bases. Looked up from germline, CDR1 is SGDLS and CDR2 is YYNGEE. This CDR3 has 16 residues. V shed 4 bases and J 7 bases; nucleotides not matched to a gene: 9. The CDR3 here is CASSPPGTSGSVTQYF. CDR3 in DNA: TGTGCCAGCAGCCCTCCGGGGACTAGCGGGAGTGTGACCCAGTACTTC. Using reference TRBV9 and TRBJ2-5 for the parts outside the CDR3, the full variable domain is DSGVTQTPKHLITATGQRVTLRCSPRSGDLSVYWYQQSLDQGLQFLIQYYNGEERAKGNILERFSAQQFPDLHSELNLSSLELGDSALYFCASSPPGTSGSVTQYFGPGTRLLVL.

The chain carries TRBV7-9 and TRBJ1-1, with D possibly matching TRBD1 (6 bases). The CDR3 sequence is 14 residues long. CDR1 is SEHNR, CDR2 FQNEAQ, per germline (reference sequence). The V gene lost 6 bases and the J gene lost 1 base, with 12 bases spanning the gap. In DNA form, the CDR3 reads TGTGCCAGCAGTTGGACAGCTAGGAACACTGAAGCTTTCTTT. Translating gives CASSWTARNTEAFF. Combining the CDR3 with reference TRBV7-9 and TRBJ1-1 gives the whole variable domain DTGVSQNPRHKITKRGQNVTFRCDPISEHNRLYWYRQTLGQGPEFLTYFQNEAQLEKSRLLSDRFSAERPKGSFSTLEIQRTEQGDSAMYLCASSWTARNTEAFFGQGTRLTVV.

CDR3 bases: TGTGCCAGCAGCCAAGGATTTGACGAGCAGTACTTC. It codes for CASSQGFDEQYF. V is TRBV3-1 and J is TRBJ2-7; D ambiguous. V dropped 1 base and J dropped 5 bases, with 6 bases sitting between them. The CDR3 has 12 residues. The germline gives CDR1 LGHDT, CDR2 YNNKEL (reference sequence).

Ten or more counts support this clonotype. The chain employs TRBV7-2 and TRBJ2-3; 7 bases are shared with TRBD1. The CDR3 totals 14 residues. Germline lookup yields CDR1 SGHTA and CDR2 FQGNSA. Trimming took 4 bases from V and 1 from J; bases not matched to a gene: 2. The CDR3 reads CASSYGQGTDTQYF. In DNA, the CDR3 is TGTGCCAGCAGCTACGGACAGGGCACAGATACGCAGTATTTT.

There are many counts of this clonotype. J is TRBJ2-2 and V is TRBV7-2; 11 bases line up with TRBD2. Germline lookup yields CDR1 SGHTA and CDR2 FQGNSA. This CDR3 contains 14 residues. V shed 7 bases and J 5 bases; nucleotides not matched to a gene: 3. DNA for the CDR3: TGTGCCAGCACCCGGACTAGCGGGACCGGGGAGCTGTTTTTT. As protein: CASTRTSGTGELFF.

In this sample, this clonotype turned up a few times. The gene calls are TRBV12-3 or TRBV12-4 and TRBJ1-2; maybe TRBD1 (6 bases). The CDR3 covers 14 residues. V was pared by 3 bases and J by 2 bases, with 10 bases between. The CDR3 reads CASSFGGLNYGYTF. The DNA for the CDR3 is TGTGCCAGCAGTTTCGGGGGGCTAAACTATGGCTACACCTTC.

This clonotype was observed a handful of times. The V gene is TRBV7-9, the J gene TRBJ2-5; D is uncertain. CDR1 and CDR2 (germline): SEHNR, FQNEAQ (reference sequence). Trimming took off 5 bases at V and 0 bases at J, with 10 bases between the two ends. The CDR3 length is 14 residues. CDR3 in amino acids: CASSKQRYQETQYF. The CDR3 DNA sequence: TGTGCCAGCAGCAAACAGCGATACCAAGAGACCCAGTACTTC.

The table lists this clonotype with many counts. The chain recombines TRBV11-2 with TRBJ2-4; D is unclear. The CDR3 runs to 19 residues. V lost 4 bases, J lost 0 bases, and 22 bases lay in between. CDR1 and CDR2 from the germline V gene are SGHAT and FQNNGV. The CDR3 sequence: CASSSSRTRTQLAKNIQYF. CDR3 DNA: TGTGCCAGCAGCTCCAGCCGTACACGGACGCAGTTAGCCAAAAACATTCAGTACTTC.

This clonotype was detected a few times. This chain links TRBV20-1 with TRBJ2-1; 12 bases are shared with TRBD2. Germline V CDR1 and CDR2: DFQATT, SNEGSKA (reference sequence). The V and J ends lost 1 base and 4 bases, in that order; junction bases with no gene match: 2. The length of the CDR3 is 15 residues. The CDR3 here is CSARVLAGGYNEQFF. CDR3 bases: TGCAGTGCTAGAGTCCTAGCGGGAGGGTACAATGAGCAGTTCTTC.

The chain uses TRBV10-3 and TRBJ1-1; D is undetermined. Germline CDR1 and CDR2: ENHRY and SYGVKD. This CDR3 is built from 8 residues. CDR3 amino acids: CRGQVAFF. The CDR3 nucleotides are TGTCGTGGGCAGGTGGCTTTCTTT.

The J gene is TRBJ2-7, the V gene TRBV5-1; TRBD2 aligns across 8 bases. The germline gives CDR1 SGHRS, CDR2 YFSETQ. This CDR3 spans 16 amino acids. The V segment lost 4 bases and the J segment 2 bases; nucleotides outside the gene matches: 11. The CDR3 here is CASSPPGTSPTYEQYF. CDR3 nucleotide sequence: TGCGCCAGCAGCCCGCCCGGGACTAGTCCAACCTACGAGCAGTACTTC.

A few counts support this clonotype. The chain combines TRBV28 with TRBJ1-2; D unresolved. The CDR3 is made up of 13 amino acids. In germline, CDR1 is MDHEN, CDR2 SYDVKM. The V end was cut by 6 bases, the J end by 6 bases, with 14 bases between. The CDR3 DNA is TGTGCCAGCAGCCCCCCCGTAGACCATGGCTACACCTTC. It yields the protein CASSPPVDHGYTF.

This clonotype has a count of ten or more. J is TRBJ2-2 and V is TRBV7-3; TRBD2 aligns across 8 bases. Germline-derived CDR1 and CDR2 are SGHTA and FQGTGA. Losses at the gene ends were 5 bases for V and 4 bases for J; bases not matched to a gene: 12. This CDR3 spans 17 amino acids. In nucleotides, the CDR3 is TGTGCCAGCAGCCCCACTAGCGGAGGCTCGGGCACCGGGGAGCTGTTTTTT. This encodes CASSPTSGGSGTGELFF.

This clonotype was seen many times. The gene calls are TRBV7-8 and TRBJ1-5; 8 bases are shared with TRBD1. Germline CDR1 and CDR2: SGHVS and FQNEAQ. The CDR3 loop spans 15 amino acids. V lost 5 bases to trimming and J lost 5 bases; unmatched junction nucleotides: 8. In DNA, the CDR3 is TGTGCCAGCAGCAACTGGACAGGGTACGATCAGCCCCAGCATTTT. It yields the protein CASSNWTGYDQPQHF.

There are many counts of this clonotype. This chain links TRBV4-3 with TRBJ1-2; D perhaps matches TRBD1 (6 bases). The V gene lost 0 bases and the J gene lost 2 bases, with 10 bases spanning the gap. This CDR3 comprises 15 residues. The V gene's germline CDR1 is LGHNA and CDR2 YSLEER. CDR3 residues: CASSQDRTGNYGYTF. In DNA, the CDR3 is TGCGCCAGCAGCCAAGATCGAACAGGGAACTATGGCTACACCTTC.

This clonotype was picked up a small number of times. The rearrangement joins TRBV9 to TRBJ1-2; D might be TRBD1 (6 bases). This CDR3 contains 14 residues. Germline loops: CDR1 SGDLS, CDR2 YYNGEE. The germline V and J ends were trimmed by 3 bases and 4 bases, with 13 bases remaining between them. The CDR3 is CASSEGVVAYGYTF. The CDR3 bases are TGTGCCAGCAGCGAGGGGGTTGTGGCCTATGGCTACACCTTC.

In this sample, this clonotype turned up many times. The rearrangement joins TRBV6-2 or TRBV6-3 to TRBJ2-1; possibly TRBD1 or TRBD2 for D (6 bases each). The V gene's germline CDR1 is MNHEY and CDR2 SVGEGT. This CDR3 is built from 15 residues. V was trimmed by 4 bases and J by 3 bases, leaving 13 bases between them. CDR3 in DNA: TGTGCCAGCAGTTCCGTTGGAGGGGGCTACAATGAGCAGTTCTTC. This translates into CASSSVGGGYNEQFF.

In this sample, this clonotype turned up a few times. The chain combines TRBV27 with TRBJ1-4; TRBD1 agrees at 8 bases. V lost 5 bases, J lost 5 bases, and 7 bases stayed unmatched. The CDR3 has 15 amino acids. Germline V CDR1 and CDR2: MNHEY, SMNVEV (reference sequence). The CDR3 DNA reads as TGTGCCAGCAGTGGATCACAGGGGGAAAATGAAAAACTGTTTTTT. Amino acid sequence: CASSGSQGENEKLFF.

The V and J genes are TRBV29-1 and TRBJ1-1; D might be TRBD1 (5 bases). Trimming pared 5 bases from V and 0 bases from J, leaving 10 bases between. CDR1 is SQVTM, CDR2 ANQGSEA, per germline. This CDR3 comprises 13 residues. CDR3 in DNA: TGCAGCGTTTCCGGGACGGTGAACACTGAAGCTTTCTTT. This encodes CSVSGTVNTEAFF.

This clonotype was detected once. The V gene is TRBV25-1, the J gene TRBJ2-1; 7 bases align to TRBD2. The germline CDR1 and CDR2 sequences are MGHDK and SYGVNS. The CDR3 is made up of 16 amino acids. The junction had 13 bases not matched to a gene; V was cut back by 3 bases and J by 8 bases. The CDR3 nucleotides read TGTGCCAGCAGTGACCAGGGTACGGGAGGACATTATGAGCAGTTCTTC. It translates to CASSDQGTGGHYEQFF.

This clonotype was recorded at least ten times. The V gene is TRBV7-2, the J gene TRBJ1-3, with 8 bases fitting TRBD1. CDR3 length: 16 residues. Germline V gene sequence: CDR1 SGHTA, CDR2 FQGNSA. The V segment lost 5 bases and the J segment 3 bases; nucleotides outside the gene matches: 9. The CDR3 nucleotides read TGTGCCAGCAGCCCCCGTGGCAGGGGGCTTGGAAACACCATATATTTT. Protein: CASSPRGRGLGNTIYF.

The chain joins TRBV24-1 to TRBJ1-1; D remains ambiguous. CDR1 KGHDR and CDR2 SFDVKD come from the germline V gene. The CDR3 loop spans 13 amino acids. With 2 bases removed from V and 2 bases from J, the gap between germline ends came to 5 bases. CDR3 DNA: TGTGCCACCAGTGATTCCCCAAACACTGAAGCTTTCTTT. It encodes CATSDSPNTEAFF.

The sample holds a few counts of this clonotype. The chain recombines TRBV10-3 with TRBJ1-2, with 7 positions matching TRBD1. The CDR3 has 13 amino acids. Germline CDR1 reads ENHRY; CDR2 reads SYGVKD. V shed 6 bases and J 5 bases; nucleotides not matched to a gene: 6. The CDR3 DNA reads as TGTGCCATCAGCCGACAGGGCGGATATGGCTACACCTTC. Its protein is CAISRQGGYGYTF.

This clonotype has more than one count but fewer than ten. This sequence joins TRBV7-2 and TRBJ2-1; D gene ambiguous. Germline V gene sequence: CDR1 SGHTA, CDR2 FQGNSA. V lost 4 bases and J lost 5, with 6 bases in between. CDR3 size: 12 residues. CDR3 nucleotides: TGTGCCAGCAGCTCCTTTAACAATGAGCAGTTCTTC. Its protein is CASSSFNNEQFF.

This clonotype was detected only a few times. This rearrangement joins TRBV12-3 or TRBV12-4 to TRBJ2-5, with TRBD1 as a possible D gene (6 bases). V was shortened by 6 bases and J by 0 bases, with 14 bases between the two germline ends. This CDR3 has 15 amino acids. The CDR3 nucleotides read TGTGCCAGCAGCCCCGGGACACTGTACCAAGAGACCCAGTACTTC. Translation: CASSPGTLYQETQYF.

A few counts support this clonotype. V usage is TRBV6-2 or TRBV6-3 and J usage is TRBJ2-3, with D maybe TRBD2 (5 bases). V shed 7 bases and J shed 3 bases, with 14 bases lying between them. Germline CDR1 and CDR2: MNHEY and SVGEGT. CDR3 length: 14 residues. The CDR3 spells CASKVAGVTDTQYF. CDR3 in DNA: TGTGCCAGCAAAGTCGCGGGCGTGACAGATACGCAGTATTTT.

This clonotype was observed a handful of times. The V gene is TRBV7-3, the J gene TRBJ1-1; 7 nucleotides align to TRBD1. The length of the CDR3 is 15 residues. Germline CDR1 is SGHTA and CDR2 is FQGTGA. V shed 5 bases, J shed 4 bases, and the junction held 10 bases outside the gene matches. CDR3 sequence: CASSPQVTGLTEAFF. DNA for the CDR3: TGTGCCAGCAGCCCTCAGGTGACAGGGCTCACTGAAGCTTTCTTT.

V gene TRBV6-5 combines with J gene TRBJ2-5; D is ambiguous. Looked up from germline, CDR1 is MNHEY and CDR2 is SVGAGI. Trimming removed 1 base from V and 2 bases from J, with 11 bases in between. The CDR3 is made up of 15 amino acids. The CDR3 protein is CASSYFTTRQETQYF. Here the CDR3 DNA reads TGTGCCAGCAGTTACTTTACGACTCGTCAAGAGACCCAGTACTTC.

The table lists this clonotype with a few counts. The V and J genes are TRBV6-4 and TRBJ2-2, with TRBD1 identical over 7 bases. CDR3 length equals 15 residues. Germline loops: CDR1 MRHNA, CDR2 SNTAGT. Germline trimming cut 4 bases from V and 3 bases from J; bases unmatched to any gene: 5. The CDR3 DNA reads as TGTGCCAGCAGTGCGAGGACAGGATACACCGGGGAGCTGTTTTTT. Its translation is CASSARTGYTGELFF.